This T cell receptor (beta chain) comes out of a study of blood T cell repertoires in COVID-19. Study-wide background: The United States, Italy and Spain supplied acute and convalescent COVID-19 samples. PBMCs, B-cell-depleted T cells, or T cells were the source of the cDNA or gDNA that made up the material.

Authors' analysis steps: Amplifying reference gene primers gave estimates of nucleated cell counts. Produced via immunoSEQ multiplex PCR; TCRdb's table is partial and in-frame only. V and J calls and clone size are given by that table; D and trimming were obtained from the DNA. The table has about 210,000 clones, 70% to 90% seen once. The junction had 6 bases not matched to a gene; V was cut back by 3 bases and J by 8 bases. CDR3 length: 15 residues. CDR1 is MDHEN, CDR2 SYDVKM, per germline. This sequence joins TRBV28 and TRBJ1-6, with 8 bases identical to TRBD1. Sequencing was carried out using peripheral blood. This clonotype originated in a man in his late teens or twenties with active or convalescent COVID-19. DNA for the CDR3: TGTGCCAGCAGTTTCTTCGAGACAGGGGATTCACCCCTCCACTTT. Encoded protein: CASSFFETGDSPLHF.